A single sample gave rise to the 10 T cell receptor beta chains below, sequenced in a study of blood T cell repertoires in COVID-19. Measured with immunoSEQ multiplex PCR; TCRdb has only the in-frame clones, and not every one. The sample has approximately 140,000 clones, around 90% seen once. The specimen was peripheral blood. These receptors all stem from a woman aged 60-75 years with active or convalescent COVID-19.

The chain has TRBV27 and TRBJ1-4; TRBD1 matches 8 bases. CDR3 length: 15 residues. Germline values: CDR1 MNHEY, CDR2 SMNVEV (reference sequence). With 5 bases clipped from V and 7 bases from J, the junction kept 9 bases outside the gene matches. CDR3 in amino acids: CASSPDPDRVEKLFF. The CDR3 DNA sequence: TGTGCCAGCAGTCCCGATCCGGACAGGGTTGAAAAACTGTTTTTT.

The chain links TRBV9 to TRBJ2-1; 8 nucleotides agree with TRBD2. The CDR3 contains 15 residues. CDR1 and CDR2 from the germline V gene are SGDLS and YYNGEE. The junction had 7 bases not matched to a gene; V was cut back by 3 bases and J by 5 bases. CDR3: CASSGSGGPHNEQFF. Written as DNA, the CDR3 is TGTGCCAGCAGCGGGTCGGGGGGGCCCCACAATGAGCAGTTCTTC.

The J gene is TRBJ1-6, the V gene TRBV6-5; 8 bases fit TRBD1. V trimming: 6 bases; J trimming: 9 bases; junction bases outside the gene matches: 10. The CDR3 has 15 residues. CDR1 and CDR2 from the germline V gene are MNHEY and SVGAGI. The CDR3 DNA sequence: TGTGCCAGCAGACAAACCGGGACAGGCGGTTCACCCCTCCACTTT. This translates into CASRQTGTGGSPLHF.

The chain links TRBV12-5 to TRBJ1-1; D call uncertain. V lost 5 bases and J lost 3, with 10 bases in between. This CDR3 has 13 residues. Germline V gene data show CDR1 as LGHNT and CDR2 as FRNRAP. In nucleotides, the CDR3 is TGTGCTAGTGGTCTCACTCGGGACACTGAAGCTTTCTTT. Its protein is CASGLTRDTEAFF.

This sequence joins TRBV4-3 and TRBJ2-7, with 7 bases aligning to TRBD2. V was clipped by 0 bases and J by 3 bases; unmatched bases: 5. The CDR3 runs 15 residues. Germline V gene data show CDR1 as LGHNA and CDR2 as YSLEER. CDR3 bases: TGCGCCAGCAGCCAAGAAATCGGGGGGATCTACGAGCAGTACTTC. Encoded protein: CASSQEIGGIYEQYF.

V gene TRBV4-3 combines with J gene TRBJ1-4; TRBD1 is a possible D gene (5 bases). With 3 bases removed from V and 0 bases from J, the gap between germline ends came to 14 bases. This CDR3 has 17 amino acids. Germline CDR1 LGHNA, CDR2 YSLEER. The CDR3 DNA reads TGCGCCAGCAGCCAGGAGGGGAGACCCGCAACTAATGAAAAACTGTTTTTT. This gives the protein CASSQEGRPATNEKLFF.

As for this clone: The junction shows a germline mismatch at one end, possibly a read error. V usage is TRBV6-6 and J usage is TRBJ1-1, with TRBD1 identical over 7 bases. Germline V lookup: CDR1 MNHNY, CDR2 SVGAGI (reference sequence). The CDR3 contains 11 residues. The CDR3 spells CASSSGQDPVF. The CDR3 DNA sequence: TGTGCCAGCAGTTCAGGACAGGATCCTGTCTTT.

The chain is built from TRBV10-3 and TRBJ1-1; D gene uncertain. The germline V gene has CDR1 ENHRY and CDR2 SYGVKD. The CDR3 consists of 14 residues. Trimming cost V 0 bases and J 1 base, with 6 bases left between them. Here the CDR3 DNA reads TGTGCCATCAGTGAGTCAGAGGGGAACACTGAAGCTTTCTTT. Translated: CAISESEGNTEAFF.

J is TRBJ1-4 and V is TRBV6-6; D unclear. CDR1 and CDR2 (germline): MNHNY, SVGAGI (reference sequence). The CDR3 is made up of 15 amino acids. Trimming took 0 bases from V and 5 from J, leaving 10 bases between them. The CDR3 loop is CASSYSSAKNEKLFF. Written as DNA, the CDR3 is TGTGCCAGCAGTTACTCGAGCGCGAAAAATGAAAAACTGTTTTTT.

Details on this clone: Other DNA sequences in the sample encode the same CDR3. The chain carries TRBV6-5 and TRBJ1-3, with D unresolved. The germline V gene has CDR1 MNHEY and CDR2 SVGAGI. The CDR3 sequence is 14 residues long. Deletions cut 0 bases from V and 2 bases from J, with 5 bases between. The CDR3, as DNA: TGTGCCAGCAGTTACTCACGGGCTGGAAACACCATATATTTT. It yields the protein CASSYSRAGNTIYF.